The clone carrying this TCR beta chain was seen many times. Its antigen is as yet unknown. Per the germline V gene, CDR1 is DFQATT and CDR2 is SNEGSKA (reference sequence). V lost 7 bases and J 0 bases, leaving 12 bases between the germline ends. The CDR3 spans 13 residues. The entry originates in a study of CD8 T cells in ankylosing spondylitis. General observations from the study: Within peripheral blood, clones linked to disease were CD8+ and relatively rare. Eight highly homologous variants made up a TCR beta motif, and this motif appeared characteristic of ankylosing spondylitis blood.

Each CDR3 protein is one row after TCRdb ran MiXCR on the 5' RACE reads. The table includes about 130,000 distinct CDR3 sequences, 5.5% to 7.5% detected once. This sequence was found in a female donor with ankylosing spondylitis or in good health (not recorded which). Sequenced: blood, either unsorted or a sorted T cell fraction (not recorded which). The rearrangement joins TRBV20-1 to TRBJ1-1; no definite D call. In DNA, the CDR3 is TGCAGTGAAATGGCACTCCTGAACACTGAAGCTTTCTTT. Translating it yields CSEMALLNTEAFF.